This TCR beta chain was recovered during a study of T-cell reconstitution after alpha-beta-depleted transplantation in children. Broader study findings: The authors attributed T-cell counts and diversity one year after transplant mostly to newly produced T cells.

This clonotype turned up a few times. Its antigen remains unidentified. For TCRbeta, the library was prepared with unique molecular identifiers. TCRdb fed the PCR reads into MiXCR, producing one record per CDR3 protein. The sample contains 350,000 to 500,000 distinct CDR3 sequences, 43% of which appear only once. Trimming removed 4 bases from V and 3 bases from J; junction bases left unmatched: 5. The CDR3 sequence is 14 residues long. Source: PBMCs, taken before TCRalphabeta/CD19-depleted stem cell transplant. This rearrangement joins TRBV12-3 or TRBV12-4 to TRBJ2-7, with TRBD2 matching 8 bases. The receptor was derived from a girl aged 2-9 years with aplastic anemia, due to receive a stem cell transplant. The CDR3: CASSSGLGNYEQYF. The CDR3 coding sequence is TGTGCCAGCAGTTCGGGACTAGGGAACTACGAGCAGTACTTC.